The text below deals with one T cell receptor (beta chain). This sample was taken from a study of cytomegalovirus exposure and HLA in healthy donors. Looked up from germline, CDR1 is SGHRS and CDR2 is YFSETQ. The CDR3 totals 16 residues. The V segment lost 3 bases and the J segment 5 bases; nucleotides outside the gene matches: 11. The PCR contained 60 Vbeta and 13 Jbeta primers. The repertoire was sequenced with immunoSEQ multiplex PCR; TCRdb's copy has only in-frame clones and lacks some. The sample contains 160,000 or so clones, around 85% of which appear only once. This chain uses TRBV5-1 with TRBJ2-1; TRBD2 agrees at 7 bases. The sequenced material came from PBMCs. This receptor was obtained from a man aged 35 to 55 in good health and CMV-seronegative. CDR3 sequence reads: CASSSFLGGVHNEQFF. CDR3 DNA: TGCGCCAGCAGCTCATTCCTTGGGGGGGTACACAATGAGCAGTTCTTC.